There are a few counts of the clone carrying this T cell receptor beta chain. This specimen comes from a study of identical twins' blood T cells. Looked up from germline, CDR1 is PRHDT and CDR2 is FYEKMQ (reference sequence). The CDR3 consists of 13 residues. The V end lost 7 bases, the J end lost 4 bases, and 13 bases lay between the germline ends. Each CDR3 protein gets one entry after TCRdb re-called the 5' RACE reads with MiXCR. The sample records fewer than 450,000 distinct CDR3 sequences, roughly 30% being singletons. The sequencing input was PBMCs. The sequence was collected from a woman aged 18-49 years in good health. The chain links TRBV13 to TRBJ1-1; a weak D match, TRBD1 (6 bases). The CDR3 reads CASTRRGGTEAFF. The CDR3 DNA reads TGTGCCAGCACCCGGCGAGGGGGCACTGAAGCTTTCTTT.